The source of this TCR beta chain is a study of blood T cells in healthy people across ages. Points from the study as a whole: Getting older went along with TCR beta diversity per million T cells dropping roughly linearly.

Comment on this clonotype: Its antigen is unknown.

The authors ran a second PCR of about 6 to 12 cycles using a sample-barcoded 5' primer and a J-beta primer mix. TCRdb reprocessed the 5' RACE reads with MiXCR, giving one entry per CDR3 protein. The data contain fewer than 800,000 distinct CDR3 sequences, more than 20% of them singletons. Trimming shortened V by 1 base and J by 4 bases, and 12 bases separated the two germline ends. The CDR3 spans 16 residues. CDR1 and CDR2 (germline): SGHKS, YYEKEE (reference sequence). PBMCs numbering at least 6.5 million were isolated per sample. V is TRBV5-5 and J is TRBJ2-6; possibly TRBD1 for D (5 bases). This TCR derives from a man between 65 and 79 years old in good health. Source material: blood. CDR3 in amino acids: CASSLQGPLGANVLTF. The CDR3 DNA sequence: TGTGCCAGCAGCTTGCAGGGTCCCCTAGGGGCCAACGTCCTGACTTTC.